These T cell receptor beta chains were read from a single sample in a study of graft-versus-host responses after intestinal transplantation. Generated by immunoSEQ multiplex PCR, the TCRdb table keeps only in-frame clones and is missing some. The sample shows 49,000 or so clones, approximately 92% of them seen only once. Source: PBMCs, taken about 800 days after a first intestinal transplant, on the day of a second. Every receptor here comes from a human patient who received an intestinal transplant, so some T cells may come from the graft donor. Each CDR3 is given with its conserved first and last residue.

V gene: TRBV6-4; J gene: TRBJ2-3; CDR3 protein: CASSDSSGGADTQYF
V gene: TRBV11-2; J gene: TRBJ2-1; CDR3 protein: CASSLDRKWSEQFF
V gene: TRBV6-1; J gene: TRBJ2-7; CDR3 protein: CASTPDRANYEQYF
V gene: TRBV9; J gene: TRBJ2-7; CDR3 protein: CASSVTGGDYEQYF
V gene: TRBV28; J gene: TRBJ1-2; CDR3 protein: CASSLGQGVPGYTF
V gene: TRBV4-1; J gene: TRBJ2-7; CDR3 protein: CASSQVPVSGYEQYF
V gene: TRBV5-8; J gene: TRBJ2-1; CDR3 protein: CASSLAGQAYNEQFF
V gene: TRBV27; J gene: TRBJ2-2; CDR3 protein: CASSFNTGELFF
V gene: TRBV6-1; J gene: TRBJ1-2; CDR3 protein: CASSIMGGAEGYTF
V gene: TRBV6-5; J gene: TRBJ1-2; CDR3 protein: CASSLGNRGDYGYTF
V gene: TRBV13; J gene: TRBJ2-1; CDR3 protein: CASSVRLGLAVYNEQFF
V gene: TRBV19; J gene: TRBJ2-5; CDR3 protein: CASSARGAQYF
V gene: TRBV5-1; J gene: TRBJ2-7; CDR3 protein: CASSLAAGGSYEQYF
V gene: TRBV7-8; J gene: TRBJ2-2; CDR3 protein: CASSSIGTANTGELFF
V gene: TRBV30; J gene: TRBJ1-1; CDR3 protein: CAWTSGSDTEAFF
V gene: TRBV7-9; J gene: TRBJ2-7; CDR3 protein: CASSLGSPYEQYF
V gene: TRBV9; J gene: TRBJ2-3; CDR3 protein: CASSVVAGERTDTQYF
V gene: TRBV10-2; J gene: TRBJ2-5; CDR3 protein: CASRGLAGGGETQYF
V gene: TRBV4-1; J gene: TRBJ2-7; CDR3 protein: CASSPRTGTYEQYF
V gene: TRBV6-4; J gene: TRBJ2-5; CDR3 protein: CASTVLQGETQYF
V gene: TRBV19; J gene: TRBJ2-7; CDR3 protein: CASSAGAYEQYF
V gene: TRBV2; J gene: TRBJ2-1; CDR3 protein: CASRYDLGGEQFF
V gene: TRBV6-5; J gene: TRBJ1-5; CDR3 protein: CASSGDRSSYQPQHF
V gene: TRBV11-2; J gene: TRBJ1-1; CDR3 protein: CASSYLLGPEAFF
V gene: TRBV10-3; J gene: TRBJ2-3; CDR3 protein: CAISGSGTDTQYF
V gene: TRBV5-1; J gene: TRBJ2-3; CDR3 protein: CASRGAQPTDTQYF
V gene: TRBV7-3; J gene: TRBJ2-2; CDR3 protein: CASSPHRTSGGGGELFF
V gene: TRBV14; J gene: TRBJ2-7; CDR3 protein: CASSQDYSYEQYF
V gene: TRBV9; J gene: TRBJ1-5; CDR3 protein: CASSVGENQPQHF
V gene: TRBV15; J gene: TRBJ1-1; CDR3 protein: CATSRDRTLNPEAFF
V gene: TRBV30; J gene: TRBJ2-1; CDR3 protein: CAWTLGHEQFF
V gene: TRBV4-1; J gene: TRBJ2-7; CDR3 protein: CASSPEGPYEQYF
V gene: TRBV7-8; J gene: TRBJ2-7; CDR3 protein: CASSLELAGDYEQYF
V gene: TRBV27; J gene: TRBJ1-5; CDR3 protein: CASSLRGYSNQPQHF
V gene: TRBV10-3; J gene: TRBJ2-7; CDR3 protein: CAISATGVKYEQYF
V gene: TRBV9; J gene: TRBJ2-5; CDR3 protein: CASSVGTGTSGLQETQYF
V gene: TRBV6-1; J gene: TRBJ2-7; CDR3 protein: CASSSNRQEQYF
V gene: TRBV5-6; J gene: TRBJ2-3; CDR3 protein: CASSLVVTDTQYF
V gene: TRBV18; J gene: TRBJ2-3; CDR3 protein: CASSPVGPETQYF
V gene: TRBV7-9; J gene: TRBJ1-2; CDR3 protein: CASSLGIDGYTF
V gene: TRBV5-1; J gene: TRBJ2-7; CDR3 protein: CASSFRTGNPYEQYF
V gene: TRBV14; J gene: TRBJ2-2; CDR3 protein: CASSDLQGGRPGELFF
V gene: TRBV27; J gene: TRBJ1-5; CDR3 protein: CASSPQPGGGGAQHF
V gene: TRBV7-3; J gene: TRBJ2-1; CDR3 protein: CASSPQLGSEQFF